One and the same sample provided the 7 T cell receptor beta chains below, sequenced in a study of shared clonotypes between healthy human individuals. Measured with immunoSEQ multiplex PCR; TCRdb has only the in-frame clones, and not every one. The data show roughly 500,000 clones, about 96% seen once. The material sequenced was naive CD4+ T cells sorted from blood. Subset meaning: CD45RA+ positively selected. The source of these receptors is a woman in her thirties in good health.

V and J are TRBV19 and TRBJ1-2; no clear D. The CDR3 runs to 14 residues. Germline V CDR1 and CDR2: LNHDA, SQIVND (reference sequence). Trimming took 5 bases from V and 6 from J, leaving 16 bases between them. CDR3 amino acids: CASSRGPSFDGYTF. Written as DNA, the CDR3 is TGTGCCAGTAGTCGAGGGCCTTCCTTCGATGGCTACACCTTC.

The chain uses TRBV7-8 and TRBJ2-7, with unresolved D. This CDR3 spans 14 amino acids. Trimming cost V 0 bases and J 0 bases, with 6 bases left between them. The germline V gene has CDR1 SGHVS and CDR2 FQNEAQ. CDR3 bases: TGTGCCAGCAGCTTAGCGCGAGACTCCTACGAGCAGTACTTC. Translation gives CASSLARDSYEQYF.

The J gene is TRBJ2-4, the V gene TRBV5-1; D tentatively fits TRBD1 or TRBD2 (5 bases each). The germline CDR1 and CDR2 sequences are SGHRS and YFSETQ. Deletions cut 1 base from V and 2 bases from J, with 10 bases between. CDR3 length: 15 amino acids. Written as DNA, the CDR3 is TGCGCCAGCAGCTTGATGGGGGTTTCCAAAAACATTCAGTACTTC. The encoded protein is CASSLMGVSKNIQYF. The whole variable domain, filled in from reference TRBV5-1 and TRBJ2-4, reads KAGVTQTPRYLIKTRGQQVTLSCSPISGHRSVSWYQQTPGQGLQFLFEYFSETQRNKGNFPGRFSGRQFSNSRSEMNVSTLELGDSALYLCASSLMGVSKNIQYFGAGTRLSVL.

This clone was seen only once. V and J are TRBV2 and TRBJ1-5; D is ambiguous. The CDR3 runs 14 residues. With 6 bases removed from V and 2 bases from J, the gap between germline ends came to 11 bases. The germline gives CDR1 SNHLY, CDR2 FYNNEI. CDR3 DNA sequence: TGTGCCAGCAGCCTGAGCGTGGGCAATCAGCCCCAGCATTTT. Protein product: CASSLSVGNQPQHF. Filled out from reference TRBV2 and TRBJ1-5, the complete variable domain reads EPEVTQTPSHQVTQMGQEVILRCVPISNHLYFYWYRQILGQKVEFLVSFYNNEISEKSEIFDDQFSVERPDGSNFTLKIRSTKLEDSAMYFCASSLSVGNQPQHFGDGTRLSIL.

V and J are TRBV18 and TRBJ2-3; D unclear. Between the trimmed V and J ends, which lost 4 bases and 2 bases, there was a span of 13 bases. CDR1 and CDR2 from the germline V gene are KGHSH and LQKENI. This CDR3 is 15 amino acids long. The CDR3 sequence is CASSRATVATDTQYF. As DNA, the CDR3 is TGTGCCAGCTCACGGGCCACAGTTGCCACAGATACGCAGTATTTT. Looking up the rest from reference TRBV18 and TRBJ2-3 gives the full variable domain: NAGVMQNPRHLVRRRGQEARLRCSPMKGHSHVYWYRQLPEEGLKFMVYLQKENIIDESGMPKERFSAEFPKEGPSILRIQQVVRGDSAAYFCASSRATVATDTQYFGPGTRLTVL.

The chain's CDR3 is CAISRWNPSTDTQYF. The CDR3 nucleotides read TGTGCCATCAGCCGATGGAACCCGAGCACAGATACGCAGTATTTT. The chain joins TRBV10-3 to TRBJ2-3, with D hard to call. The CDR3 runs 15 residues. Trimming stripped 6 bases from V and 0 bases from J, with 13 bases between. CDR1 is ENHRY, CDR2 SYGVKD, per germline.

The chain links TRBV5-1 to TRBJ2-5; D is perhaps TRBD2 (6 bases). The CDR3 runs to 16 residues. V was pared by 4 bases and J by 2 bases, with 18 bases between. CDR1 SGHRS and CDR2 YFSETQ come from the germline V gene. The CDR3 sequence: CASSHPGGPPQETQYF. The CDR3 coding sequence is TGCGCCAGCAGCCACCCCGGGGGTCCCCCGCAAGAGACCCAGTACTTC.